Listed below are T cell receptor beta chains from one sample, sequenced in a study of cytomegalovirus exposure and HLA in healthy donors. The protocol was immunoSEQ multiplex PCR, while the TCRdb copy is restricted to in-frame clones and leaves out a portion. The data show 73,000 or so clones, around 78% seen once. Sequences were obtained from PBMCs. The receptors come from a man between 50 and 59 years old in good health and CMV-seronegative. Each CDR3 is given with its conserved first and last residue. The order of the fields is D gene, clone size, V gene, J gene, CDR3 DNA, CDR3 protein. A D gene is named only where the DNA matches it firmly. Size values are once, few and many counts, or a class for expanded clones, and some rows have none.

d_call: -; clone_size: -; v_call: TRBV6-1; j_call: TRBJ1-4; cdr3_nt: TGTGCCAGCAGTTATCTTGAAAAACTGTTTTTT; cdr3_aa: CASSYLEKLFF
d_call: TRBD1; clone_size: -; v_call: TRBV5-4; j_call: TRBJ2-2; cdr3_nt: TGTGCCAGCAGCAGGAGACAGGGGCAAGGCGGGGAGCTGTTTTTT; cdr3_aa: CASSRRQGQGGELFF
d_call: -; clone_size: -; v_call: TRBV29-1; j_call: TRBJ2-7; cdr3_nt: TGCAGCGTTGGGCACGGGGGCGAGCAGTACTTC; cdr3_aa: CSVGHGGEQYF
d_call: TRBD1; clone_size: -; v_call: TRBV11-1; j_call: TRBJ1-3; cdr3_nt: TGTGCCAGCAGCCGGACAGGGCGCATAGAGGCCTCTGGAAACACCATATATTTT; cdr3_aa: CASSRTGRIEASGNTIYF
d_call: -; clone_size: -; v_call: TRBV5-6; j_call: TRBJ1-2; cdr3_nt: TGTGCCAGCAGCTTGGCCCAGACAGTCCGCGATTATGGCTACACCTTC; cdr3_aa: CASSLAQTVRDYGYTF
d_call: TRBD1; clone_size: few; v_call: TRBV19; j_call: TRBJ2-7; cdr3_nt: TGTGCCAGTAGTATGGGACAGGGGCTTAGCGAGCAGTACTTC; cdr3_aa: CASSMGQGLSEQYF
d_call: -; clone_size: -; v_call: TRBV15; j_call: TRBJ1-6; cdr3_nt: TGTGCCACCAGCAGAGGGAGGGATCCGGTTTCACCCCTCCACTTT; cdr3_aa: CATSRGRDPVSPLHF
d_call: TRBD1; clone_size: once; v_call: TRBV30; j_call: TRBJ1-3; cdr3_nt: TGTGCCTGGAGTGTACTACAGGGGTACATTGCTGGAAACACCATATATTTT; cdr3_aa: CAWSVLQGYIAGNTIYF
d_call: TRBD1; clone_size: -; v_call: TRBV19; j_call: TRBJ2-2; cdr3_nt: TGTGCCAGTAGAAGGCCGGGACAGCAGAACACCGGGGAGCTGTTTTTT; cdr3_aa: CASRRPGQQNTGELFF
d_call: -; clone_size: -; v_call: TRBV30; j_call: TRBJ1-5; cdr3_nt: TGTGCCTGGAGTATCGCAGGGAATCAGCCCCAGCATTTT; cdr3_aa: CAWSIAGNQPQHF
d_call: -; clone_size: -; v_call: TRBV30; j_call: TRBJ1-2; cdr3_nt: TGTGCCTGGGGGGACATGCCAAGTCCTGGCTACACCTTC; cdr3_aa: CAWGDMPSPGYTF
d_call: TRBD1; clone_size: -; v_call: TRBV6-6; j_call: TRBJ2-7; cdr3_nt: TGTGCCAGCAGCTTAACAGGGGCCGAGCAGTACTTC; cdr3_aa: CASSLTGAEQYF
d_call: -; clone_size: -; v_call: TRBV9; j_call: TRBJ2-2; cdr3_nt: TGTGCCAGCAGCGTAGCCGGGACACACAACACCGGGGAGCTGTTTTTT; cdr3_aa: CASSVAGTHNTGELFF
d_call: -; clone_size: -; v_call: TRBV4-2; j_call: TRBJ2-5; cdr3_nt: TGTGCCAGCAGCCAAGAAGGTTGGGAGACCCCTGACCAAGAGACCCAGTACTTC; cdr3_aa: CASSQEGWETPDQETQYF
d_call: TRBD2; clone_size: few; v_call: TRBV28; j_call: TRBJ2-5; cdr3_nt: TGTGCCAGCAGTAGGAGACTAGCGGGAGATTTTGGGACCCAGTACTTC; cdr3_aa: CASSRRLAGDFGTQYF
d_call: TRBD1; clone_size: -; v_call: TRBV11-3; j_call: TRBJ2-2; cdr3_nt: TGTGCCAGCAGCAATACAGGGGTGAACACCGGGGAGCTGTTTTTT; cdr3_aa: CASSNTGVNTGELFF
d_call: TRBD2; clone_size: -; v_call: TRBV7-2; j_call: TRBJ2-2; cdr3_nt: TGTGCCAGCAGCTTATTCGGCCTAGCGGGAGGGAAAGGCGGGGAGCTGTTTTTT; cdr3_aa: CASSLFGLAGGKGGELFF
d_call: -; clone_size: -; v_call: TRBV7-8; j_call: TRBJ2-7; cdr3_nt: TGTGCCAGCACCCCACAGCTTAGCTCCTACGAGCAGTACTTC; cdr3_aa: CASTPQLSSYEQYF
d_call: -; clone_size: -; v_call: TRBV28; j_call: TRBJ1-5; cdr3_nt: TGTGCCAGCAGTGAACAGTTTAGCAATCAGCCCCAGCATTTT; cdr3_aa: CASSEQFSNQPQHF
d_call: TRBD1; clone_size: -; v_call: TRBV5-8; j_call: TRBJ2-6; cdr3_nt: TGTGCCAGCAGCTTGCCGGGACAGGGCCTGAGGTCTGGGGCCAACGTCCTGACTTTC; cdr3_aa: CASSLPGQGLRSGANVLTF
d_call: -; clone_size: -; v_call: TRBV27; j_call: TRBJ1-5; cdr3_nt: TGTGCCATTTCTCCAGGAAGCAATCAGCCCCAGCATTTT; cdr3_aa: CAISPGSNQPQHF
d_call: TRBD1; clone_size: -; v_call: TRBV6-5; j_call: TRBJ1-5; cdr3_nt: TGTGCCAGCAGCCGAGGACAGGGTCAGCCCCAGCATTTT; cdr3_aa: CASSRGQGQPQHF
d_call: -; clone_size: -; v_call: TRBV5-6; j_call: TRBJ2-7; cdr3_nt: TGTGCCAGCAGCTTGTCTGCGGGGGCGAGGTCCAAAAAAGAGCAGTACTTC; cdr3_aa: CASSLSAGARSKKEQYF
d_call: -; clone_size: -; v_call: TRBV30; j_call: TRBJ1-4; cdr3_nt: TGTGCCTGGAGTGGGTCGGGGGTAGGAGAAAAACTGTTTTTT; cdr3_aa: CAWSGSGVGEKLFF
d_call: TRBD1; clone_size: -; v_call: TRBV7-9; j_call: TRBJ1-1; cdr3_nt: TGTGCCAGCAGCGACCCGACAGGGGGCTCGGCTGAAGCTTTCTTT; cdr3_aa: CASSDPTGGSAEAFF
d_call: -; clone_size: few; v_call: TRBV7-2; j_call: TRBJ2-1; cdr3_nt: TGTGCCAGCAGCTTAGAAACGGTAGCTAATGAGCAGTTCTTC; cdr3_aa: CASSLETVANEQFF
d_call: -; clone_size: -; v_call: TRBV7-6; j_call: TRBJ2-3; cdr3_nt: TGTGCCAGCAGCTTAGCGCGGGCCTATACGCAGTATTTT; cdr3_aa: CASSLARAYTQYF
d_call: -; clone_size: -; v_call: TRBV28; j_call: TRBJ2-7; cdr3_nt: TGTGCCAGCAGTCTCCACCGTGGGGCGGTACAGGACTACGAGCAGTACTTC; cdr3_aa: CASSLHRGAVQDYEQYF
d_call: TRBD1; clone_size: -; v_call: TRBV11-3; j_call: TRBJ2-2; cdr3_nt: TGTGCCAGCAGCTTAGATCCGGGACAGGAGAACACCGGGGAGCTGTTTTTT; cdr3_aa: CASSLDPGQENTGELFF
d_call: TRBD1; clone_size: -; v_call: TRBV4-3; j_call: TRBJ1-1; cdr3_nt: TGCGCCAGCAGCCAAGATGGACAGGGGGGAAGCACTGAAGCTTTCTTT; cdr3_aa: CASSQDGQGGSTEAFF
d_call: TRBD1; clone_size: -; v_call: TRBV5-6; j_call: TRBJ1-5; cdr3_nt: TGTGCCAGCAGCCACGGGACAGTTAGCAATCAGCCCCAGCATTTT; cdr3_aa: CASSHGTVSNQPQHF
d_call: -; clone_size: -; v_call: TRBV5-6; j_call: TRBJ2-4; cdr3_nt: TGTGCCAGCAGCTCTGGACAGATTCTAGCCAAAAACATTCAGTACTTC; cdr3_aa: CASSSGQILAKNIQYF
d_call: TRBD1; clone_size: -; v_call: TRBV6-6; j_call: TRBJ1-5; cdr3_nt: TGTGCCAGCAGCGGACAGGAGAATCAGCCCCAGCATTTT; cdr3_aa: CASSGQENQPQHF
d_call: TRBD1; clone_size: -; v_call: TRBV5-1; j_call: TRBJ1-6; cdr3_nt: TGCGCCAGCAGCTCGGGACAGAATAATTCACCCCTCCACTTT; cdr3_aa: CASSSGQNNSPLHF
d_call: TRBD2; clone_size: -; v_call: TRBV18; j_call: TRBJ2-1; cdr3_nt: TGTGCCAGCTCACCATGGGGGGCGCGGACTAGCGAGAGCTCCTACAATGAGCAGTTCTTC; cdr3_aa: CASSPWGARTSESSYNEQFF
d_call: -; clone_size: -; v_call: TRBV15; j_call: TRBJ2-5; cdr3_nt: TGTGCCACCAGCAGAGAGTCGGGAGTAGAGACCCAGTACTTC; cdr3_aa: CATSRESGVETQYF
d_call: -; clone_size: -; v_call: TRBV5-5; j_call: TRBJ1-5; cdr3_nt: TGTGCCAGCAGCGGGGGAGGCCCAGATCAGCCCCAGCATTTT; cdr3_aa: CASSGGGPDQPQHF
d_call: -; clone_size: once; v_call: TRBV6-5; j_call: TRBJ1-1; cdr3_nt: TGTGCCAGCAGTTATCCAAACCGGAGGGCAGAAGCTTTCTTT; cdr3_aa: CASSYPNRRAEAFF